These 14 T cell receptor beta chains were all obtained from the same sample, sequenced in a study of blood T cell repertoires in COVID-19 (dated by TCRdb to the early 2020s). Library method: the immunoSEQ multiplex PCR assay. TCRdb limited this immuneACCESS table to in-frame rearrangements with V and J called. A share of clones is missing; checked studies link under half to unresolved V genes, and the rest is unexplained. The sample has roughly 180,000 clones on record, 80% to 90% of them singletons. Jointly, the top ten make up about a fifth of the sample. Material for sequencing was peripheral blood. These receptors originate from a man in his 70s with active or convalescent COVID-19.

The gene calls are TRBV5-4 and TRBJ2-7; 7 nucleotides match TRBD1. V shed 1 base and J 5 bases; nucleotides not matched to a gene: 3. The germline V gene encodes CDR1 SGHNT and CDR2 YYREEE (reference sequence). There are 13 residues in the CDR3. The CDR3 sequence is CASSLSGTDEQYF. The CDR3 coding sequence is TGTGCCAGCAGCTTGTCGGGGACAGACGAGCAGTACTTC.

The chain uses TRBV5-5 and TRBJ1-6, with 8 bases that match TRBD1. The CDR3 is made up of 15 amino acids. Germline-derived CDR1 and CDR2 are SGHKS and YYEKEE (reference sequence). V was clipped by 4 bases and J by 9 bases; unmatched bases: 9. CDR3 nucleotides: TGTGCCAGCAGCACATCCGGGACAGGCCTTTCACCCCTCCACTTT. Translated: CASSTSGTGLSPLHF. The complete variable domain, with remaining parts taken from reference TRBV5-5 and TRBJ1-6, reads DAGVTQSPTHLIKTRGQQVTLRCSPISGHKSVSWYQQVLGQGPQFIFQYYEKEERGRGNFPDRFSARQFPNYSSELNVNALLLGDSALYLCASSTSGTGLSPLHFGNGTRLTVT.

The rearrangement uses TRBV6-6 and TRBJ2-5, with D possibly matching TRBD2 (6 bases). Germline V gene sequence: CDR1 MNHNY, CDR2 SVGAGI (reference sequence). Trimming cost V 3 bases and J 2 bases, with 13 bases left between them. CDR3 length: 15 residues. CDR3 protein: CASSYAPSVQETQYF. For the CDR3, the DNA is TGTGCCAGCAGTTATGCCCCTAGCGTACAAGAGACCCAGTACTTC.

CDR3 region: CAAGGDSTDTQYF. The CDR3 DNA sequence: TGCGCCGCAGGTGGCGATAGCACAGATACGCAGTATTTT. The gene calls are TRBV4-1 and TRBJ2-3; D unresolved. Germline V gene lookup returns CDR1 MGHRA and CDR2 YSYEKL. V was shortened by 11 bases and J by 0 bases, with 12 bases between the two germline ends. There are 13 residues in the CDR3.

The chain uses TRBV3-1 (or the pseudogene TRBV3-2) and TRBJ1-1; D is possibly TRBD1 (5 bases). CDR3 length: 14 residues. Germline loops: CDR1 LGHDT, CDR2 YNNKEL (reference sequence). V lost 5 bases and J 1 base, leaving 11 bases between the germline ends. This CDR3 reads CASSDRNPNTEAFF. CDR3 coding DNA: TGTGCCAGCAGCGACAGAAACCCGAACACTGAAGCTTTCTTT.

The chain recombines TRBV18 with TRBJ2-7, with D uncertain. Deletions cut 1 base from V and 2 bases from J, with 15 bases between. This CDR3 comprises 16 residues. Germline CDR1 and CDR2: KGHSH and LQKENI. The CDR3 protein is CASSPRAGAYAYEQYF. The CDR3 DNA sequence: TGTGCCAGCTCACCACGGGCAGGCGCGTACGCCTACGAGCAGTACTTC.

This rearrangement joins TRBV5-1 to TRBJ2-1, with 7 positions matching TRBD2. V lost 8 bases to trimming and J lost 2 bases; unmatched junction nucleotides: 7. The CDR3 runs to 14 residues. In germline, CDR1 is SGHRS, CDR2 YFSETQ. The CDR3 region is CASTTSPPYNEQFF. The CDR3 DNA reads TGCGCCAGTACGACTAGCCCTCCCTACAATGAGCAGTTCTTC.

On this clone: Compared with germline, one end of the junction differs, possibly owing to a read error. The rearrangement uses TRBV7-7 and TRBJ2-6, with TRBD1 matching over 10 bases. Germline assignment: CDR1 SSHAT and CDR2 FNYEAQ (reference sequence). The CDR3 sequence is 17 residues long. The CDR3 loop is CASSAGTGASGANVLTF. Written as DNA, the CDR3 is TGTGCTAGCAGCGCCGGGACAGGGGCCTCTGGGGCCAACGTCCTGACTTTC.

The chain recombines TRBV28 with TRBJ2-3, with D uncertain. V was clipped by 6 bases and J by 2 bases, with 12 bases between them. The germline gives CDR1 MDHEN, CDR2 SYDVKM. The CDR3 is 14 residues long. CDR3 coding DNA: TGTGCCAGCAGCAGCACAGCCCACACAGATACGCAGTATTTT. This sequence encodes CASSSTAHTDTQYF.

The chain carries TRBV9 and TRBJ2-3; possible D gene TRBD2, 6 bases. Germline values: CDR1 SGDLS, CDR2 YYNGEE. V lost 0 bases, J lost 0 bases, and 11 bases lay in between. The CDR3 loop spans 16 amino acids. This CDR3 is CASSVVGLTSTDTQYF. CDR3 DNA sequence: TGTGCCAGCAGCGTAGTGGGACTCACTAGCACAGATACGCAGTATTTT. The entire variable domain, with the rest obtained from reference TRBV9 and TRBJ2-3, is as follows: DSGVTQTPKHLITATGQRVTLRCSPRSGDLSVYWYQQSLDQGLQFLIQYYNGEERAKGNILERFSAQQFPDLHSELNLSSLELGDSALYFCASSVVGLTSTDTQYFGPGTRLTVL.

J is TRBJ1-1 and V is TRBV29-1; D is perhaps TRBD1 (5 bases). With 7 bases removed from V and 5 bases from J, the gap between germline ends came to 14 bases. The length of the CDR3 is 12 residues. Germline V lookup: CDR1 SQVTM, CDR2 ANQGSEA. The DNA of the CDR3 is TGCAGCGCTCAACAGGTTCAGACTGAAGCTTTCTTT. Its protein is CSAQQVQTEAFF. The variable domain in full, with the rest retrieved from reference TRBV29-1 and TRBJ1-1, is SAVISQKPSRDICQRGTSLTIQCQVDSQVTMMFWYRQQPGQSLTLIATANQGSEATYESGFVIDKFPISRPNLTFSTLTVSNMSPEDSSIYLCSAQQVQTEAFFGQGTRLTVV.

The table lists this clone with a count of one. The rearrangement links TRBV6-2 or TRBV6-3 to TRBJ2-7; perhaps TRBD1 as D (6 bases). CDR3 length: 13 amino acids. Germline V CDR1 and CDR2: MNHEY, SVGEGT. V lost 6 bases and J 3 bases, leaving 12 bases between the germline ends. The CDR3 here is CASSRTGFYEQYF. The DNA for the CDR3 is TGTGCCAGCAGCCGCACAGGGTTCTACGAGCAGTACTTC.

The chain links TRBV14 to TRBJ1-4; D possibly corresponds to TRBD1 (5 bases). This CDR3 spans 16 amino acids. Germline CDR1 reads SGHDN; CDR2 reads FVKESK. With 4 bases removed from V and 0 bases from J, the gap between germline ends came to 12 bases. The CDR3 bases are TGTGCCAGCAGCCCCCGACAGTTTGCAACTAATGAAAAACTGTTTTTT. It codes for CASSPRQFATNEKLFF.

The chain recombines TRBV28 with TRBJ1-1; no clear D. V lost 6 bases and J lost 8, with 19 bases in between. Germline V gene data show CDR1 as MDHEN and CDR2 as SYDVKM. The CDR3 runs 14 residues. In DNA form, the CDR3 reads TGTGCCAGCAGCCACGGTAGGCGGAACAAGGAAGCTTTCTTT. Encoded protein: CASSHGRRNKEAFF.